This T cell receptor beta chain was retrieved from a study of response to subunit inactivated influenza vaccine. Study conclusions and caveats: It was suggested by the authors that few new T cells are recruited by each seasonal influenza vaccination.

TCRdb reanalysed the RT-PCR reads using MiXCR and keeps one entry per CDR3 protein. The table lists 650,000 to 850,000 distinct CDR3 sequences, around 14% of them singletons. V lost 5 bases, J lost 6 bases, and 16 bases stayed unmatched. CDR1 is SGHAT and CDR2 is FQNNGV in the germline V gene. CDR3 length equals 18 residues. Points on this clonotype: Its matching antigen is unknown.

Specimen: PBMCs from blood, collected 14 days before vaccination. The chain combines TRBV11-2 with TRBJ2-1, with TRBD1 matching 10 bases. The clonotype originates from a man between 45 and 60 years old who received an inactivated influenza vaccine. The CDR3 DNA is TGTGCCAGCAGCCACCCGGGACAGGGGACGAAGATGTCCAATGAGCAGTTCTTC. Amino acids: CASSHPGQGTKMSNEQFF.